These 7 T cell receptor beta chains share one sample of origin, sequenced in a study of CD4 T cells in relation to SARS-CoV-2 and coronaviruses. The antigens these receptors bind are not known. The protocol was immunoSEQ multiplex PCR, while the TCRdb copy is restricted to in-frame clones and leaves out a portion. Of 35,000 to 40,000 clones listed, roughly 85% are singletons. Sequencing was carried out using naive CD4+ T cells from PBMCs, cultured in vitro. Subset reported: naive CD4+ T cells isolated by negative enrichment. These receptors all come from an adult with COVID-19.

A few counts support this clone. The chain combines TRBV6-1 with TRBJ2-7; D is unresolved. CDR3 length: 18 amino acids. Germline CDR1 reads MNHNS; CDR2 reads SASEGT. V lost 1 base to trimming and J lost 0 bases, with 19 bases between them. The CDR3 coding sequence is TGTGCCAGCAGTGAAGAGTTATCGGTGGTCGTTAGCTCCTACGAGCAGTACTTC. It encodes CASSEELSVVVSSYEQYF.

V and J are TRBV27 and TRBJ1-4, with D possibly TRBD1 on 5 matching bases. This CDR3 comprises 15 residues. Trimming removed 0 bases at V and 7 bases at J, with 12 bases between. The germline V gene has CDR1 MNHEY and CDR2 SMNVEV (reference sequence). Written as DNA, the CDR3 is TGTGCCAGCAGTTTATCCGGGGGATTGCGTGAAAAACTGTTTTTT. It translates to CASSLSGGLREKLFF.

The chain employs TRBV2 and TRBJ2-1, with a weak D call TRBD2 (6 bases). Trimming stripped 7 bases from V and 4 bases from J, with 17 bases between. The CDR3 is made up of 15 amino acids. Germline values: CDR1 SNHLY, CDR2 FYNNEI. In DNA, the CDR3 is TGTGCCAGCACCCGGCGGGAACTCCCATACAATGAGCAGTTCTTC. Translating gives CASTRRELPYNEQFF.

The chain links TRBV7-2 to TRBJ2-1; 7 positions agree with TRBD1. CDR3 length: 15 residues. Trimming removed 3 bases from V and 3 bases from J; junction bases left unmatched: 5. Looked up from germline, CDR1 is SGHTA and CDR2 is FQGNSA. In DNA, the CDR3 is TGTGCCAGCAGCTTTACCCGGGACAGCTACAATGAGCAGTTCTTC. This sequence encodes CASSFTRDSYNEQFF.

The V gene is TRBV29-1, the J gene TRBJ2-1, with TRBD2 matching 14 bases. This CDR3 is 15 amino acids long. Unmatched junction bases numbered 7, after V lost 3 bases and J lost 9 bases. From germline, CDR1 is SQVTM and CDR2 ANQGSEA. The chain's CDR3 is CSVEPGLAGVSEQFF. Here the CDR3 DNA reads TGCAGCGTTGAGCCGGGACTAGCGGGAGTCTCTGAGCAGTTCTTC.

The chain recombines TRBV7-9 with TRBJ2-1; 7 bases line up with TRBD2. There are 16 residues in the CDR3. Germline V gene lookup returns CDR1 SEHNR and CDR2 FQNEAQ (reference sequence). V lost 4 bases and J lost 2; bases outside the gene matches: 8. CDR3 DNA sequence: TGTGCCAGCAGCTCAGGCCTAGCGGTGCCCTACAATGAGCAGTTCTTC. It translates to CASSSGLAVPYNEQFF.

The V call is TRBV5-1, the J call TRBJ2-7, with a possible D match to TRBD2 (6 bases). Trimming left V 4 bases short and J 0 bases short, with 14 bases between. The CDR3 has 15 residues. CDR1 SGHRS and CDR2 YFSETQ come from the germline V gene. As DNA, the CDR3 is TGCGCCAGCAGCCCGGGACTCCAAAGCTCCTACGAGCAGTACTTC. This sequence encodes CASSPGLQSSYEQYF.